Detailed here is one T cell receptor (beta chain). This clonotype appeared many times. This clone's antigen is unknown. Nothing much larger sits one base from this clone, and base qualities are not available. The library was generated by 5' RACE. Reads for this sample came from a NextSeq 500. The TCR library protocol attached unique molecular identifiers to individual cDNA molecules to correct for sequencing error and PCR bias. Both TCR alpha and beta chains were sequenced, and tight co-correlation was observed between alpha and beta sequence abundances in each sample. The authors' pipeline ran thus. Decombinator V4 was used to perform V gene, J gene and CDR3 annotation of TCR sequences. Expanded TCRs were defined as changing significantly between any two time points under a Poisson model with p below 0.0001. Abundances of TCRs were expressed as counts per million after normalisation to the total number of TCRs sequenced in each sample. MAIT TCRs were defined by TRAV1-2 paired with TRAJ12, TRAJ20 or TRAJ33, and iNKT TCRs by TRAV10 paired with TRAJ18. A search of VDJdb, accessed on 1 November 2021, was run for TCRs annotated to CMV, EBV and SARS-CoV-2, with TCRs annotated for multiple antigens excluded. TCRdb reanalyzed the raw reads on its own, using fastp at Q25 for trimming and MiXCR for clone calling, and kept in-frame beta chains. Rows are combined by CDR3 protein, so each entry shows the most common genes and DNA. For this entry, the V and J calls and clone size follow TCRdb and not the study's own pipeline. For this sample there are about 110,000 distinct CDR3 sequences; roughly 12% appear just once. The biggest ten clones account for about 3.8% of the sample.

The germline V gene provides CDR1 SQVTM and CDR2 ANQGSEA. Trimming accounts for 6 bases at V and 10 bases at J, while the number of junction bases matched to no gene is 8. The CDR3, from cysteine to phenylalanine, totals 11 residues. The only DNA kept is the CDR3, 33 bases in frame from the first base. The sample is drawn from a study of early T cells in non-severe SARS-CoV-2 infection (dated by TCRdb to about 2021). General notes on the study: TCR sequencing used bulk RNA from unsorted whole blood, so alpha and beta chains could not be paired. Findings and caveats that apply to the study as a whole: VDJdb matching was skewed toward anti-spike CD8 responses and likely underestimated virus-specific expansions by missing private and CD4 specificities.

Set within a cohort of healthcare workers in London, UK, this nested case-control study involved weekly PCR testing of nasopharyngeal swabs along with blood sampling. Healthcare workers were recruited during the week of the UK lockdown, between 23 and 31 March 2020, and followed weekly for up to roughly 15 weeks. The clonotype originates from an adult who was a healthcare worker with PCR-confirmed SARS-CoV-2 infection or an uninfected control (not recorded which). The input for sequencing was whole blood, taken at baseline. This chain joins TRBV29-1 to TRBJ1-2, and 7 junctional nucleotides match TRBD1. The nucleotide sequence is TGCAGCGTGGGTCAGGGGGGAGACTACACCTTC. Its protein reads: CSVGQGGDYTF.